This entry lists 11 T cell receptor beta chains sequenced from one sample in a study of blood T cell repertoires in COVID-19. Some clones are missing from TCRdb's copy, which holds only in-frame ones; the method was immunoSEQ multiplex PCR. The sample records some 250,000 clones, roughly 80% being singletons. The material sequenced was peripheral blood. All receptors derive from a man in his sixties with acute or convalescent COVID-19.

This sequence joins TRBV19 and TRBJ2-7; 8 positions match TRBD1. The CDR3 is made up of 13 amino acids. Germline CDR1 is LNHDA and CDR2 is SQIVND (reference sequence). The J segment lost 4 bases and the V segment lost 3 bases, leaving 2 bases of the junction unmatched. CDR3 protein: CASSIRTGYEQYF. The DNA for the CDR3 is TGTGCCAGTAGTATTAGGACAGGGTACGAGCAGTACTTC.

This clone was seen a few times. The rearrangement uses TRBV27 and TRBJ1-2; 7 nucleotides agree with TRBD1. This CDR3 spans 15 amino acids. V lost 5 bases, J lost 2 bases, and 8 bases stayed unmatched. The germline V gene has CDR1 MNHEY and CDR2 SMNVEV (reference sequence). The CDR3 DNA reads as TGTGCCAGCAGTCCCGGGACAGAGTTCAACTATGGCTACACCTTC. Its translation: CASSPGTEFNYGYTF.

The chain carries TRBV18 and TRBJ1-2; D possibly corresponds to TRBD1 (6 bases). Trimming removed 3 bases from V and 3 bases from J, with 14 bases in between. The CDR3 spans 15 residues. Germline CDR1 is KGHSH and CDR2 is LQKENI. CDR3 protein: CASSPSLDSYYGYTF. CDR3 nucleotide sequence: TGTGCCAGCTCACCGTCCTTGGACAGCTACTATGGCTACACCTTC.

V is TRBV5-4 and J is TRBJ2-5; D perhaps matches TRBD1 (5 bases). The germline CDR1 and CDR2 sequences are SGHNT and YYREEE (reference sequence). The CDR3 is 13 residues long. Trimming took 4 bases from V and 3 from J, leaving 10 bases between them. The CDR3 region has the DNA TGTGCCAGCAGCCCAGGGAATGAAGAGACCCAGTACTTC. The encoded protein is CASSPGNEETQYF.

V usage is TRBV5-6 and J usage is TRBJ2-2, with 7 nucleotides matching TRBD1. Per the germline V gene, CDR1 is SGHDT and CDR2 is YYEEEE. CDR3 length equals 13 residues. V was clipped by 4 bases and J by 6 bases; unmatched bases: 3. CDR3 bases: TGTGCCAGCAGCCGACAGGGTGCCGGGGAGCTGTTTTTT. Its translation: CASSRQGAGELFF.

The chain combines TRBV28 with TRBJ2-4, with 11 positions matching TRBD2. The junction had 2 bases not matched to a gene; V was cut back by 6 bases and J by 1 base. This CDR3 spans 15 amino acids. CDR1 is MDHEN, CDR2 SYDVKM, per germline. CDR3 in DNA: TGTGCCAGCAGACCTAGCGGGAGGGCCAAAAACATTCAGTACTTC. Translated, it gives CASRPSGRAKNIQYF. The full variable domain, its missing parts supplied by reference TRBV28 and TRBJ2-4, is DVKVTQSSRYLVKRTGEKVFLECVQDMDHENMFWYRQDPGLGLRLIYFSYDVKMKEKGDIPEGYSVSREKKERFSLILESASTNQTSMYLCASRPSGRAKNIQYFGAGTRLSVL.

The chain couples TRBV19 to TRBJ2-2, with TRBD2 identical over 14 bases. Germline V gene sequence: CDR1 LNHDA, CDR2 SQIVND (reference sequence). The CDR3 runs to 18 residues. V lost 6 bases to trimming and J lost 5 bases; unmatched junction nucleotides: 11. For the CDR3, the DNA is TGTGCCAGTAGAAATGTTGGACTAGCGGGGGGCGGAACCGGGGAGCTGTTTTTT. It encodes CASRNVGLAGGGTGELFF.

The genes are TRBV18 and TRBJ2-5, with D maybe TRBD2 (6 bases). Trimming removed 5 bases from V and 3 bases from J, with 13 bases in between. The CDR3 has 14 amino acids. Germline V gene sequence: CDR1 KGHSH, CDR2 LQKENI. As DNA, the CDR3 is TGTGCCAGCTCAGCGACCGGGACTGAAGAGACCCAGTACTTC. Protein product: CASSATGTEETQYF.

For the CDR3, the DNA is TGCAGCGTCAGGGGAGTAGGGTATGGCTACACCTTC. This gives the protein CSVRGVGYGYTF. The chain carries TRBV29-1 and TRBJ1-2, with TRBD1 as a possible D gene (6 bases). V was pared by 6 bases and J by 5 bases, with 13 bases between. The CDR3 consists of 12 residues. The V gene's germline CDR1 is SQVTM and CDR2 ANQGSEA.

J is TRBJ2-5 and V is TRBV27, with 7 bases identical to TRBD2. This CDR3 is built from 14 residues. V shed 1 base and J 5 bases; nucleotides not matched to a gene: 4. Germline-derived CDR1 and CDR2 are MNHEY and SMNVEV (reference sequence). The CDR3 DNA sequence: TGTGCCAGCAGTTTATTACGGGGGGAGGAGACCCAGTACTTC. This encodes CASSLLRGEETQYF.

This clone was detected once. The chain combines TRBV29-1 with TRBJ2-3, with a possible D match to TRBD2 (6 bases). This CDR3 is 13 amino acids long. Per the germline V gene, CDR1 is SQVTM and CDR2 is ANQGSEA. V was clipped by 8 bases and J by 0 bases, with 12 bases between them. The CDR3 region is CSHLGGSTDTQYF. In nucleotides, the CDR3 is TGCAGCCACCTGGGGGGTAGCACAGATACGCAGTATTTT.